The clone carrying this TCR beta chain occurred many times. Its antigen is unknown. This record comes from a study of T cells after yellow fever vaccination. Turning to the study itself: SMART-Seq v4 Ultra Low Input served to prepare low-cell-number fractions.

The CDR3 is 16 amino acids. Germline V gene sequence: CDR1 SGHDT, CDR2 YYEEEE. V trimming: 5 bases; J trimming: 5 bases; junction bases outside the gene matches: 13. Study conclusions and caveats: Post-booster repertoires again held most primary-vaccination clones (about 95% CD4, 88% CD8).

5'RACE template switching generated TCR cDNA, adding a universal primer site and UMIs. TCRdb re-called the 5' RACE reads through MiXCR, storing one row per CDR3 protein. The repertoire holds more than 300,000 distinct CDR3 sequences, with 3.5% to 5% as singletons. The chain links TRBV5-6 to TRBJ2-5; 9 nucleotides agree with TRBD1. The sequence derives from a man aged 18 to 30 who received the YFV17D yellow fever vaccine. The input for sequencing was PBMCs, taken 15 days after the yellow fever booster vaccination. The CDR3 region is CASRRRLQGAGETQYF. CDR3 DNA sequence: TGTGCCAGCAGGCGGCGACTACAGGGGGCGGGTGAGACCCAGTACTTC.